The clone carrying this TCR beta chain was counted only a few times. The record originates from a study of patients and donors after allogeneic stem cell transplantation. One entry per CDR3 protein, called by TCRdb with MiXCR from the RT-PCR reads. The table lists 900,000 to 1,000,000 distinct CDR3 sequences, about a sixth of them singletons, with around 6% in the top ten. The CDR3 has 14 residues. Germline V gene sequence: CDR1 MNHNS, CDR2 SASEGT. V dropped 7 bases and J dropped 6; count of bases not matched to a gene: 8. The sample was blood, either unsorted or a sorted T cell fraction (not recorded which). The TCR sequence derives from a human donor who was either an allogeneic HSCT recipient or a stem cell or donor lymphocyte infusion donor (not recorded which). It is not recorded whose cells these are; they may come from a transplant donor. The chain couples TRBV6-1 to TRBJ2-2, with 7 bases aligning to TRBD1. The DNA for the CDR3 is TGTGCCAGCAAGCTACAGGGGACGGCCGGGGAGCTGTTTTTT. It specifies CASKLQGTAGELFF.